This T cell receptor (beta chain) was sequenced for a study of vaccination and CD4 T cells after COVID-19. For the study at large: In the control cultures, a CEFX pool, an HIV-1 Nef pool, or no peptide was supplied.

Sequencing of DNA taken from cultured CD4+ T cells relied on the Oncomine TCR Beta short-read assay. Genomic DNA extraction was carried out from cultured CD4+ T cells. TCRdb independently ran MiXCR on the PCR reads; one entry per CDR3 protein. Among around 13,000 distinct CDR3 sequences listed, more than 20% were seen once. Comment on this clonotype: Antigen specificity is unknown.

Treatment described: roughly 10-day PBMC culture with coronavirus spike peptide pools or control peptides (ViraFEST assay). Fresh IL-2 medium was used to replace half of the medium on days 3 and 7. The CDR3 is 17 residues long. The V end was cut by 2 bases, the J end by 5 bases, with 22 bases between. The germline V gene has CDR1 MNHEY and CDR2 SVGAGI. The V and J genes are TRBV6-5 and TRBJ2-7; D is unresolved. The source is a human donor who had recovered from COVID-19. The sample in question was CD4+ T cells from blood, cultured in vitro, obtained after SARS-CoV-2 vaccination. The DNA for the CDR3 is TGTGCCAGCAGTTACCAGGTCCCACTGTTTACCTCGGACGAGCAGTACTTC. It is translated as CASSYQVPLFTSDEQYF.